This T cell receptor (beta chain) originates from a study of cytomegalovirus exposure and HLA in healthy donors. Study-wide findings and caveats: Most of the TCR beta V segments (in an earlier analysis) were productive either about 87% or about 30% of the time.

Germline V CDR1 and CDR2: LNHDA, SQIVND (reference sequence). With 7 bases removed from V and 8 bases from J, the gap between germline ends came to 18 bases. The CDR3 has 14 residues. The primer mix had 60 Vbeta and 13 Jbeta primers. Some clones are missing from TCRdb's copy, which holds only in-frame ones; the method was immunoSEQ multiplex PCR. Here the sample spans 170,000 or so clones, about four fifths being singletons. Concerning this clone itself: The antigen remains unidentified.

J is TRBJ1-5 and V is TRBV19; TRBD1 is a possible D gene (5 bases). The receptor's source is a girl under 18 in good health and CMV-seropositive. Sequencing used PBMCs. For the CDR3, the DNA is TGTGCCAGTACCACCGCAGGGTACGGAAAGCCCCAGCATTTT. It specifies CASTTAGYGKPQHF.